This T cell receptor (beta chain) comes out of a study of blood T cell repertoires in COVID-19. Study-level background: Acute and convalescent COVID-19 samples came from the United States, Italy and Spain.

Authors' analysis steps: Amplified reference gene primers provided the basis for estimating nucleated cell counts. The method was immunoSEQ multiplex PCR; TCRdb's version includes in-frame clones alone and lacks a portion of them. The DNA gave D and trimming, while V, J and clone size come from that table. The sample holds 150,000 to 200,000 clones; about 91% are singletons and the top ten take just under 4%. The germline V and J ends were trimmed by 4 bases and 3 bases, with 15 bases remaining between them. CDR1 is SGHTA and CDR2 is FQGNSA in the germline V gene. CDR3 length: 15 amino acids. Source material: peripheral blood. The rearrangement joins TRBV7-2 to TRBJ1-2; D is perhaps TRBD1 (5 bases). The receptor comes from an older woman who had recovered from COVID-19. The CDR3 DNA reads TGTGCCAGCAGCTATGGACCCGGAGGGGACTATGGCTACACCTTC. Amino acid sequence: CASSYGPGGDYGYTF.